The subject of this entry is one T cell receptor (beta chain). Its antigen is still unknown. Isolation of CD4+ T cells took place after about 10 days of culture. This sample was taken from a study of vaccination effects on CD4 cells after COVID-19. TCRdb's copy holds only in-frame clones and misses some; the assay was immunoSEQ multiplex PCR. Here the sample spans around 45,000 clones, approximately 80% being singletons. The germline V gene has CDR1 SGHRS and CDR2 YFSETQ. Germline trimming cut 4 bases from V and 2 bases from J; bases unmatched to any gene: 4. The CDR3 consists of 17 residues. The sequence came from a human donor who had a prior SARS-CoV-2 infection. The sample in question was CD4+ T cells from PBMCs cultured without peptide, obtained before COVID-19 vaccination. The chain links TRBV5-1 to TRBJ2-6, with 12 positions matching TRBD2. CDR3 sequence: CASSLRTSGTGANVLTF. DNA of the CDR3: TGCGCCAGCAGCCTTCGGACTAGCGGGACTGGGGCCAACGTCCTGACTTTC.